Listed here is a single T cell receptor (beta chain). The specificity of this receptor is unknown. An approximately 2.5 ml peripheral blood sample was drawn into PAXgene tubes per donor and stored at -80°C. Without any T cell sorting, total RNA was extracted from whole blood using the PAXgene blood miRNA kit on an automated QIAcube. Peripheral blood from monozygotic twin pairs, either concordant or discordant for inflammatory bowel disease, underwent deep TCRalpha and TCRbeta repertoire profiling that used unique molecular barcoding. Smoking habits were recorded for all twin pairs, and individuals were classified as current, former or never smokers. Library generation was performed with 5' RACE. The input for every TCR library was around 3,600 ng of total RNA. cDNA was synthesized with SMARTScribe reverse transcriptase in eight separate reactions per sample. Unique molecular identifiers containing a 6-nucleotide sample barcode were introduced through template switching during cDNA synthesis. Amplification of TCRalpha and TCRbeta cDNA involved two nested PCRs of 16 and 9 cycles, and each PCR was followed by bead purification. Before amplification, the cDNA was treated with uracil DNA-glycosylase and purified using the QIAquick PCR purification kit. The second PCR added Illumina TruSeq-compatible adapters along with sample-specific barcodes. TapeStation and Qubit were used to check library quality and concentration, and around 4.7 ng of each library was pooled. Sequencing of the pooled libraries was done on an Illumina HiSeq2500 single-index Rapid Run using custom sequencing primers and 2 x 100 bp reads. As for how the authors treated the data: UMI-based consensus assembly with MiGEC version 1.2.6 was used to correct PCR and sequencing errors. MiXCR version 2.1.1 was used to carry out V(D)J alignment, clonotype assembly and CDR3 extraction. To normalise gene usage, clonotype sharing and MAIT/NKT TCR abundance, the analysis used the top 1000, 10 000 and 20 000 clonotypes per sample. Diversity was computed as the inverse Simpson index with the vegan R package after downsampling to 27 000 UMIs. Paired Mann-Whitney U tests on discordant twin pairs were used, with Benjamini-Hochberg multiple-testing correction. TCRdb reprocessed the raw reads; every CDR3 protein sequence is a single record, and DNA is not supplied. In this record, the V and J calls reflect TCRdb's handling and not the investigators' own analysis. This sample's table contains 330,000 or so distinct CDR3 sequences. Together, the top ten hold 2% to 2.5% of the sample.

This record belongs to a study of monozygotic twins with inflammatory bowel disease (dated by TCRdb to the late 2010s). In terms of the full investigation: A total of 28 monozygotic twin pairs were included in the full study, comprising nine German pairs (four IBD-concordant, five IBD-discordant) and 19 IBD-discordant Danish pairs. The search for disease-associated traits relied mainly on comparing IBD patients with their genetically identical healthy co-twins within discordant pairs. Each individual had, on average, about 151 000 unique TCRalpha sequences and 181 000 unique TCRbeta sequences available for analysis. General findings and caveats noted by the study authors: The analysis was unable to tell different T cell subtypes apart. Fewer clonotypes were shared with other individuals by IBD patients than by healthy twins, most markedly in patients showing signs of disease activity. Concordant and discordant twins showed no difference in repertoire similarity, possibly because of limited statistical power. The results gave no support for a single strong signal or clonotype linked to IBD. Because patients received different immunosuppressive treatments, the repertoires may have picked up extra background noise and variability between individuals. A decrease in TCRbeta repertoire diversity, as measured by inverse Simpson index, was observed in IBD patients compared with their healthy co-twins.

This sequence originates from a human donor with ulcerative colitis or Crohn's disease, or a healthy co-twin of an affected twin (not recorded which). Sequenced: blood.

The encoded CDR3 is CSVESRGGGNTIYF. This sequence uses TRBV29-1 and TRBJ1-3; TCRdb's D call, TRBD1, is unchecked because there is no DNA. As encoded in the germline V gene, CDR1 is SQVTM while CDR2 is ANQGSEA. The CDR3 spans 14 residues, from the cysteine through the phenylalanine. Only the protein is available.